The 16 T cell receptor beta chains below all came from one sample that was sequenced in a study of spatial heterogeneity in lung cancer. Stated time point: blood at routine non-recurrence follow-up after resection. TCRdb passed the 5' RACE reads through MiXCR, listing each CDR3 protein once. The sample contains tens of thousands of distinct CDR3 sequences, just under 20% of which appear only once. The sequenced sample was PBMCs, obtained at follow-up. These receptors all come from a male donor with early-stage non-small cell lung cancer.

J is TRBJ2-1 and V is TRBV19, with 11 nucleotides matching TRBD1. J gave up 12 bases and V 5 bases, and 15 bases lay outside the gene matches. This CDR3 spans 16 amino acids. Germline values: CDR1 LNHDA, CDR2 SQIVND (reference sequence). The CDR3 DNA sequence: TGTGCCAGTAGTTTCGACCGGGACAGGGGGTTAAGGGGGCAGTTCTTC. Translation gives CASSFDRDRGLRGQFF.

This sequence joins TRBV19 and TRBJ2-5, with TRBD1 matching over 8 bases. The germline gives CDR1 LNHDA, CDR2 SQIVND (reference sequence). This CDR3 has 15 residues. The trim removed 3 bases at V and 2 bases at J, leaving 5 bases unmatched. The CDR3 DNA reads TGTGCCAGTAGTATCCTCCGGGACAGGCAAGAGACCCAGTACTTC. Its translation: CASSILRDRQETQYF.

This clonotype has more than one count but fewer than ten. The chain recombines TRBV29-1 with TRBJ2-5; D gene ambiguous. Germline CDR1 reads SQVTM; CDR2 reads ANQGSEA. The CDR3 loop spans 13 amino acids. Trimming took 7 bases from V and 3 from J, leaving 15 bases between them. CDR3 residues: CSALVWEKETQYF. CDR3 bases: TGCAGCGCCCTCGTGTGGGAAAAAGAGACCCAGTACTTC.

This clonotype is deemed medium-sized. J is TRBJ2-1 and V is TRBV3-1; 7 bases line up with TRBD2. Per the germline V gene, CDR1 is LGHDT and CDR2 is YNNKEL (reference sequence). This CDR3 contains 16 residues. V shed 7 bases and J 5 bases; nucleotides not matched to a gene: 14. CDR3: CASTPRAGVPNNEQFF. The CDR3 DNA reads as TGTGCCAGCACCCCGAGGGCGGGGGTACCCAACAATGAGCAGTTCTTC.

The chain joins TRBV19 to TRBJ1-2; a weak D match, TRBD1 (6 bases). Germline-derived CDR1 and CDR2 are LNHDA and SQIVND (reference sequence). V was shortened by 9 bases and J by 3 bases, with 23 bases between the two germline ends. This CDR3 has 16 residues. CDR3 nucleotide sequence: TGTGCCAGCCATCCGGGCAACAGGGTTCTTGACTATGGCTACACCTTC. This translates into CASHPGNRVLDYGYTF.

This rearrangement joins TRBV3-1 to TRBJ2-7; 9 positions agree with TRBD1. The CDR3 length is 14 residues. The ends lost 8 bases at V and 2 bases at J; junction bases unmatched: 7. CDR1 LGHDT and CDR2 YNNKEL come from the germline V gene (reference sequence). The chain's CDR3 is CASSKDRGAYEQYF. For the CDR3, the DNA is TGTGCCAGCTCGAAGGACAGGGGCGCCTACGAGCAGTACTTC.

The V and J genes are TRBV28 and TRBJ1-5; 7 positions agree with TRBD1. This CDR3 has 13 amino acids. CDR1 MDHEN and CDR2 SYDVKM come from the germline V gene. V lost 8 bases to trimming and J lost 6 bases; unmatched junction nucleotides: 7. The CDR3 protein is CASLAGGRQPQHF. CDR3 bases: TGTGCCAGCCTGGCAGGGGGTCGTCAGCCCCAGCATTTT. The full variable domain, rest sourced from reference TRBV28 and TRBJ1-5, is DVKVTQSSRYLVKRTGEKVFLECVQDMDHENMFWYRQDPGLGLRLIYFSYDVKMKEKGDIPEGYSVSREKKERFSLILESASTNQTSMYLCASLAGGRQPQHFGDGTRLSIL.

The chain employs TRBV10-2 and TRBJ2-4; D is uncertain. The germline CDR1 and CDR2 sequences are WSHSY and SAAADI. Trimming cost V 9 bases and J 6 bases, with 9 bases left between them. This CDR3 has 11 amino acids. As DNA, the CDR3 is TGCGCCAGTTCGACTGGAAACATTCAGTACTTC. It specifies CASSTGNIQYF.

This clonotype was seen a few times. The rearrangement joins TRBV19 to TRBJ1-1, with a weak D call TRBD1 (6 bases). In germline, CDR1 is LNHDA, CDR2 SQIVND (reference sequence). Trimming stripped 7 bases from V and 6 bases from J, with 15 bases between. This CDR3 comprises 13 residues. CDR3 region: CASNGRGVSEAFF. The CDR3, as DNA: TGTGCCAGTAACGGCAGGGGTGTGTCTGAAGCTTTCTTT.

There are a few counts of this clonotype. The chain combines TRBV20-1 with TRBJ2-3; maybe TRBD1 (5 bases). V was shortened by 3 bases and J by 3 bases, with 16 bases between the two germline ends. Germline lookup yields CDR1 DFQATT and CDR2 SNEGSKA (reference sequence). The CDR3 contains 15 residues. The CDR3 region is CSARVGGAATDTQYF. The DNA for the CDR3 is TGCAGTGCTAGGGTGGGTGGGGCTGCGACAGATACGCAGTATTTT.

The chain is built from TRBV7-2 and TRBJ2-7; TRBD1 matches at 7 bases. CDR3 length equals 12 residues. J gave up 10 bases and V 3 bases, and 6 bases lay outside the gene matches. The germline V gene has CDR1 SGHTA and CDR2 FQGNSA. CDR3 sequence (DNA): TGTGCCAGCAGCTTTCCGACAGGGAAACAGTACTTC. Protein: CASSFPTGKQYF.

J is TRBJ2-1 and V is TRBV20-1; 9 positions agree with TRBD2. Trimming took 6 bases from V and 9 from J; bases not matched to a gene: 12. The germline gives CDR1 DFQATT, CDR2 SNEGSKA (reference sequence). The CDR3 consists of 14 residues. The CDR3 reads CSAGQLAGQGEQFF. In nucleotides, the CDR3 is TGCAGTGCAGGGCAACTAGCGGGCCAGGGTGAGCAGTTCTTC.

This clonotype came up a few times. In DNA, the CDR3 is TGTGCCAGCAGCCAAGAGGTGGGCTCCTACAATGAGCAGTTCTTC. Amino acids: CASSQEVGSYNEQFF. The chain joins TRBV3-1 to TRBJ2-1; D is uncertain. The CDR3 consists of 15 residues. With 0 bases removed from V and 0 bases from J, the gap between germline ends came to 6 bases. CDR1 is LGHDT and CDR2 is YNNKEL in the germline V gene (reference sequence).

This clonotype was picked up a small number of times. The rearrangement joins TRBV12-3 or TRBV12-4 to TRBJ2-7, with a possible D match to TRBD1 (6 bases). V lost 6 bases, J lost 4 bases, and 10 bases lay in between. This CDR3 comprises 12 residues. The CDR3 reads CASSTDRYEQYF. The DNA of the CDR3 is TGTGCCAGCAGCACGGACAGATACGAGCAGTACTTC.

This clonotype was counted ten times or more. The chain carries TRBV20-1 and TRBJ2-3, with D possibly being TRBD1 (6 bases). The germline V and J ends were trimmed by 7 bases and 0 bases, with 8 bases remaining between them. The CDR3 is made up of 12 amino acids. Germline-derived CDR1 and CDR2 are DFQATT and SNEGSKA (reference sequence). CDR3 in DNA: TGCAGTGTAGGACAGAGCACAGATACGCAGTATTTT. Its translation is CSVGQSTDTQYF.

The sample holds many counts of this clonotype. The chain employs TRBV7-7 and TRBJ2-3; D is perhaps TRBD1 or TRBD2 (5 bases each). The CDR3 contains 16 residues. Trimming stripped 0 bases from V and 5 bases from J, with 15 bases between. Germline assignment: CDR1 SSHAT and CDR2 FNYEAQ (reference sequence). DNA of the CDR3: TGTGCCAGCAGCTTAGCGACGGGGCGAGAAGGAGATACGCAGTATTTT. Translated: CASSLATGREGDTQYF. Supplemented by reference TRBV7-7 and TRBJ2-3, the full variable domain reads GAGVSQSPRYKVTKRGQDVTLRCDPISSHATLYWYQQALGQGPEFLTYFNYEAQPDKSGLPSDRFSAERPEGSISTLTIQRTEQRDSAMYRCASSLATGREGDTQYFGPGTRLTVL.